The sequence of this T cell receptor beta chain was determined in a study of follicular helper T cells after annual influenza vaccination. Time point given: 2015-2016 season, pre-vaccination. CDR3 length: 14 residues. The V end lost 4 bases, the J end lost 5 bases, and 15 bases lay between the germline ends. CDR1 SGHDT and CDR2 YYEEEE come from the germline V gene. Assay: immunoSEQ multiplex PCR; the TCRdb copy retains only in-frame clones and omits some. The sample contains approximately 1,500 clones, around 82% of which appear only once. This receptor was obtained from an adult who received the influenza vaccine. The material was CXCR5+ CD38- circulating T follicular helper cells from blood, obtained on the day of influenza vaccination. Subset meaning: circulating Tfh, non-naive CD4+CXCR5+PD-1+ (ICOS+CD38+ or ICOS-CD38-). The chain joins TRBV5-6 to TRBJ1-2; no reliable D call. The CDR3: CASSPKAPFYGYTF. For the CDR3, the DNA is TGTGCCAGCAGCCCGAAGGCTCCTTTTTATGGCTACACCTTC.